This record covers a single TCR beta chain. The data were obtained in a study of T cell changes during pregnancy in multiple sclerosis. The CDR3 extends over 16 amino acids. The V gene lost 5 bases and the J gene lost 3 bases, with 16 bases spanning the gap. Germline V lookup: CDR1 MNHEY, CDR2 SMNVEV (reference sequence). Assay used: immunoSEQ multiplex PCR; TCRdb lists only in-frame clones, some missing. The repertoire holds nearly 40,000 clones, roughly 93% seen once, with approximately 0.8% in the top ten. This chain connects TRBV27 to TRBJ2-2; possibly TRBD2 for D (7 bases). Sample: CD4+ T cells from peripheral blood mononuclear cells, taken before pregnancy. This TCR was recovered from a female donor with multiple sclerosis, enrolled in a pregnancy study. The CDR3 nucleotides read TGTGCCAGCAGTCCCCTGGGGGGGGGCGACACCGGGGAGCTGTTTTTT. Translating it yields CASSPLGGGDTGELFF.